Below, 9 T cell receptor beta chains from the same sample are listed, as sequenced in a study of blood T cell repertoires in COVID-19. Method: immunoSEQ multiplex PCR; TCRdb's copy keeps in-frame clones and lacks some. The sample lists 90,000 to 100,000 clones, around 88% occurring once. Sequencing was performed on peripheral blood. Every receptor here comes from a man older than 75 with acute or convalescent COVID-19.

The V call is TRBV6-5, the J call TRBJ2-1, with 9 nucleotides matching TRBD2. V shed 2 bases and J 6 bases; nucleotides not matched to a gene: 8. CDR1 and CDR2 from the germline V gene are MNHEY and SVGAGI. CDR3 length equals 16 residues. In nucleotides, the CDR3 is TGTGCCAGCAGTTACGCGACTAGCGGTCCCCCCAATGAGCAGTTCTTC. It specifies CASSYATSGPPNEQFF.

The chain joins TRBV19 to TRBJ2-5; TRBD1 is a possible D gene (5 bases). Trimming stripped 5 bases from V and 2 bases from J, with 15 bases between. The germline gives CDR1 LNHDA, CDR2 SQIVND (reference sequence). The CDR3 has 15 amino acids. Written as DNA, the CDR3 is TGTGCCAGTAGTCTCGCAAGGACAATACAAGAGACCCAGTACTTC. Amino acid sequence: CASSLARTIQETQYF.

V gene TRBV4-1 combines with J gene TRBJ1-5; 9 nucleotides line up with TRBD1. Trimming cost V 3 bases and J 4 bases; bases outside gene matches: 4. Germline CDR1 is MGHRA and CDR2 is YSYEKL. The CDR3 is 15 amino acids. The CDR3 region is CASSQGQGGNQPQHF. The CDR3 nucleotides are TGCGCCAGCAGCCAGGGACAGGGAGGGAATCAGCCCCAGCATTTT.

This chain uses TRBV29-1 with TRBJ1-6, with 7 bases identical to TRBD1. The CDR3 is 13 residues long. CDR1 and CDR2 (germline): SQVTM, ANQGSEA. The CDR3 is CSARGTSNSPLHF. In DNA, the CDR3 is TGCTCTGCCAGGGGGACGAGTAATTCACCCCTCCACTTT.

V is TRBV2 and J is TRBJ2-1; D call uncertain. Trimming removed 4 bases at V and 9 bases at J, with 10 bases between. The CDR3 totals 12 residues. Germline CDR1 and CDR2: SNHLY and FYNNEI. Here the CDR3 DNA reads TGTGCCAGCAGTGGAGATGCGGCTGAGCAGTTCTTC. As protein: CASSGDAAEQFF.

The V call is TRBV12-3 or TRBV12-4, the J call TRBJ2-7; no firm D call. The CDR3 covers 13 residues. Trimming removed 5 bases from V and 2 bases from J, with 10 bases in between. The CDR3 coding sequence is TGTGCCAGCAGTACGACAAGTACCTACGAGCAGTACTTC. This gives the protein CASSTTSTYEQYF.

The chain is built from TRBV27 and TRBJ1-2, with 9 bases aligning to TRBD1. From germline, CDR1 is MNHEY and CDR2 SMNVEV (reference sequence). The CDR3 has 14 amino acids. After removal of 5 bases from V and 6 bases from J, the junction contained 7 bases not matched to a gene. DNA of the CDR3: TGTGCCAGCAGTGCACGGGACAGGGTCGATGGCTACACCTTC. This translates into CASSARDRVDGYTF.

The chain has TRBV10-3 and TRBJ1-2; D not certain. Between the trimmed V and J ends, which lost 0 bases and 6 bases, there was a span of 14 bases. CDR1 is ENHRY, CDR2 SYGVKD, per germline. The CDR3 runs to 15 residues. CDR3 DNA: TGTGCCATCAGTGAGTCGAGGGAGAGGTGGAATGGCTACACCTTC. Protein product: CAISESRERWNGYTF.

CDR3 coding DNA: TGTGCCAGCAGCTTAGGGAGCCTAGCGGGATTTACAGATACGCAGTATTTT. Translated: CASSLGSLAGFTDTQYF. The chain joins TRBV7-2 to TRBJ2-3, with 9 positions matching TRBD2. Germline V lookup: CDR1 SGHTA, CDR2 FQGNSA. V lost 1 base and J lost 3; bases outside the gene matches: 8. The CDR3 has 17 amino acids.